Listed here are 25 T cell receptor beta chains from one sample, sequenced in a study of blood T cells in healthy people across ages. The second PCR ran roughly 7 to 11 cycles with a sample-barcoded 5' primer and J-beta primers. One entry per CDR3 protein, called by TCRdb with MiXCR from the 5' RACE reads. The table lists 650,000 to 800,000 distinct CDR3 sequences, more than 40% of them singletons, with around 21% in the top ten. The sequencing input was blood. Receptor source: a man aged 55 to 70 in good health.

The chain recombines TRBV4-3 with TRBJ2-4, with 7 bases identical to TRBD2. CDR1 is LGHNA and CDR2 is YSLEER in the germline V gene. After removal of 1 base from V and 0 bases from J, the junction contained 12 bases not matched to a gene. The CDR3 has 19 amino acids. The CDR3 nucleotides are TGCGCCAGCAGCCAAGCCTTTGGCGGGGGTGCCAAAGCCAAAAACATTCAGTACTTC. Its protein is CASSQAFGGGAKAKNIQYF.

V usage is TRBV12-3 or TRBV12-4 and J usage is TRBJ2-1, with 10 bases lining up with TRBD2. CDR3 length: 14 amino acids. V was pared by 6 bases and J by 12 bases, with 11 bases of the junction left unmatched. CDR3 sequence reads: CASSRGLAGERQFF. CDR3 coding DNA: TGTGCCAGCAGCCGGGGGCTAGCGGGGGAGAGGCAGTTCTTC.

This clonotype was recorded many times. Relative to the germline gene, one junction end is altered; a read error may explain this. The CDR3 DNA is TGCGCCAGCAGCCAACCGGGACAGGGGTCCTACGAGCAGTACTTC. Amino acids: CASSQPGQGSYEQYF. The rearrangement links TRBV4-2 to TRBJ2-7; 10 bases match TRBD1. This CDR3 comprises 15 residues. Germline V gene data show CDR1 as LGHNA and CDR2 as YNFKEQ.

V usage is TRBV19 and J usage is TRBJ2-2; the D gene could be TRBD1 or TRBD2 (5 bases each). The CDR3 totals 15 residues. The V end lost 6 bases, the J end lost 5 bases, and 16 bases lay between the germline ends. Germline V gene lookup returns CDR1 LNHDA and CDR2 SQIVND (reference sequence). The CDR3: CASRRGPQGTGELFF. The CDR3 nucleotides read TGTGCCAGTAGACGGGGCCCGCAGGGTACCGGGGAGCTGTTTTTT.

The rearrangement links TRBV10-3 to TRBJ2-5, with D perhaps matching TRBD1 or TRBD2 (6 bases each). CDR3 size: 15 residues. Trimming shortened V by 0 bases and J by 11 bases, and 19 bases separated the two germline ends. In germline, CDR1 is ENHRY, CDR2 SYGVKD. Here the CDR3 reads CAISESTQGRNEQYF. DNA for the CDR3: TGTGCCATCAGTGAGTCGACCCAGGGGAGGAATGAGCAGTACTTC.

The chain recombines TRBV28 with TRBJ2-3, with 10 bases identical to TRBD2. Unmatched junction bases numbered 8, after V lost 2 bases and J lost 0 bases. Germline values: CDR1 MDHEN, CDR2 SYDVKM. The CDR3 runs to 18 residues. CDR3 coding DNA: TGTGCCAGCAGTTTAGTCCTAGCTAGCGGGGGTAGCACAGATACGCAGTATTTT. Translated, it gives CASSLVLASGGSTDTQYF.

This clonotype turned up a few times. The genes are TRBV25-1 and TRBJ2-3, with D perhaps matching TRBD1 (6 bases). CDR1 is MGHDK and CDR2 is SYGVNS in the germline V gene. V was pared by 1 base and J by 1 base, with 9 bases between. The CDR3 is made up of 15 amino acids. CDR3 sequence (DNA): TGTGCCAGCAGTGAATTGCACAGGGGCACAGATACGCAGTATTTT. Residues: CASSELHRGTDTQYF.

V and J are TRBV4-3 and TRBJ2-2; unclear D gene. V was cut by 1 base and J by 2 bases, with 11 bases left in between. This CDR3 has 16 residues. Germline-derived CDR1 and CDR2 are LGHNA and YSLEER. The CDR3 DNA sequence: TGCGCCAGCAGCCAAGGCAAAATTGTAAACACCGGGGAGCTGTTTTTT. This sequence encodes CASSQGKIVNTGELFF.

V usage is TRBV7-9 and J usage is TRBJ2-6; no reliable D call. CDR1 and CDR2 (germline): SEHNR, FQNEAQ (reference sequence). This CDR3 region has 14 residues. V lost 7 bases and J lost 4, with 11 bases in between. Here the CDR3 reads CASTTPQGANVLTF. DNA of the CDR3: TGTGCCAGCACGACACCTCAGGGGGCCAACGTCCTGACTTTC.

The chain combines TRBV7-9 with TRBJ2-5, with 7 nucleotides matching TRBD2. The J segment lost 3 bases and the V segment lost 4 bases, leaving 5 bases of the junction unmatched. From germline, CDR1 is SEHNR and CDR2 FQNEAQ (reference sequence). The CDR3 runs 14 residues. The CDR3 DNA follows: TGTGCCAGCAGCTCCTCCGGGACTAAAGAGACCCAGTACTTC. Its protein product is CASSSSGTKETQYF.

The sample holds a few counts of this clonotype. The rearrangement joins TRBV29-1 to TRBJ1-2; no clear D. The germline V gene encodes CDR1 SQVTM and CDR2 ANQGSEA. The CDR3 is 12 residues long. The V end lost 7 bases, the J end lost 4 bases, and 13 bases lay between the germline ends. CDR3 in amino acids: CSALDSVYGYTF. In DNA, the CDR3 is TGCAGCGCGTTGGACTCTGTCTATGGCTACACCTTC.

J is TRBJ2-3 and V is TRBV7-9; 8 bases agree with TRBD2. Unmatched junction bases numbered 7, after V lost 0 bases and J lost 2 bases. The CDR3 extends over 17 amino acids. Per the germline V gene, CDR1 is SEHNR and CDR2 is FQNEAQ (reference sequence). CDR3 in DNA: TGTGCCAGCAGCTTAGCGAGTGGCGGGGGGTACACAGATACGCAGTATTTT. Translation gives CASSLASGGGYTDTQYF.

As regards this clonotype: A read error is possible here, since a much larger clone lies one base away. The CDR3 loop reads CATTAGVVGETQYF. DNA for the CDR3: TGTGCCACCACAGCAGGGGTTGTCGGGGAGACCCAGTACTTC. The rearrangement links TRBV7-2 to TRBJ2-5, with D maybe TRBD1 (6 bases). V gave up 10 bases and J gave up 5 bases, with 20 bases separating them. The germline V gene encodes CDR1 SGHTA and CDR2 FQGNSA. This CDR3 has 14 residues.

In DNA form, the CDR3 reads TGCGCCAGCAGCCAAGAGGCGGGGGGGAGCTCCTACAATGAGCAGTACTTC. It is translated as CASSQEAGGSSYNEQYF. The V gene is TRBV4-3, the J gene TRBJ2-1, with 9 positions matching TRBD2. The J call may be incorrect, as the DNA end agrees better with TRBJ2-7. CDR1 and CDR2 (germline): LGHNA, YSLEER. CDR3 size: 17 residues.

The chain links TRBV28 to TRBJ2-7; the D is unclear. V lost 2 bases and J 10 bases, leaving 21 bases between the germline ends. This CDR3 spans 15 amino acids. Germline CDR1 MDHEN, CDR2 SYDVKM. This CDR3 reads CASSLQIRDESTQYF. DNA of the CDR3: TGTGCCAGCAGTTTACAGATCAGAGATGAAAGTACCCAGTACTTC.

This clonotype was counted only a few times. The chain links TRBV20-1 to TRBJ2-4, with D unresolved. The J call is in doubt because the DNA end fits TRBJ2-5 better. Looked up from germline, CDR1 is DFQATT and CDR2 is SNEGSKA (reference sequence). This CDR3 has 10 amino acids. CDR3 bases: TGCAGTGCTAGGGCGGAGACCCAGTACTTC. Translated: CSARAETQYF.

This clonotype turned up a few times. The chain links TRBV7-9 to TRBJ1-1; D possibly corresponds to TRBD1 (5 bases). This CDR3 has 14 residues. The V end lost 6 bases, the J end lost 1 base, and 12 bases lay between the germline ends. Looked up from germline, CDR1 is SEHNR and CDR2 is FQNEAQ (reference sequence). The DNA for the CDR3 is TGTGCCAGCAGTCTAGGGGCCTCGAACACTGAAGCTTTCTTT. It yields the protein CASSLGASNTEAFF. Variable domain in full (rest from reference TRBV7-9 and TRBJ1-1): DTGVSQNPRHKITKRGQNVTFRCDPISEHNRLYWYRQTLGQGPEFLTYFQNEAQLEKSRLLSDRFSAERPKGSFSTLEIQRTEQGDSAMYLCASSLGASNTEAFFGQGTRLTVV.

The chain employs TRBV5-8 and TRBJ1-2; tentatively, D is TRBD1 (5 bases). The CDR3 has 14 amino acids. Germline loops: CDR1 SGHTS, CDR2 YDEGEE. Trimming shortened V by 1 base and J by 6 bases, and 13 bases separated the two germline ends. For the CDR3, the DNA is TGTGCCAGCAGCTTGCTAGGGGATGATAATGGCTACACCTTC. It yields the protein CASSLLGDDNGYTF.

This clonotype turned up a few times. V usage is TRBV7-9 and J usage is TRBJ2-3, with D maybe TRBD2 (5 bases). Trimming removed 3 bases at V and 4 bases at J, with 8 bases between. From germline, CDR1 is SEHNR and CDR2 FQNEAQ (reference sequence). The CDR3 is 13 residues long. CDR3 coding DNA: TGTGCCAGCAGCTTGGAGGCCCCAGATACGCAGTATTTT. Protein product: CASSLEAPDTQYF.

This clonotype was observed a handful of times. V usage is TRBV2 and J usage is TRBJ2-5; D gene uncertain. The J call is in doubt because the DNA end fits TRBJ2-7 better. The germline V gene has CDR1 SNHLY and CDR2 FYNNEI. This CDR3 spans 13 amino acids. The CDR3: CASTYGGLYEQYF. The CDR3 DNA reads as TGTGCCAGCACGTACGGTGGGCTGTACGAGCAGTACTTC.

The chain links TRBV6-5 to TRBJ1-6; D call uncertain. The length of the CDR3 is 17 residues. Germline V CDR1 and CDR2: MNHEY, SVGAGI. V lost 2 bases to trimming and J lost 9 bases, with 20 bases between them. CDR3 in DNA: TGTGCCAGCAGTTACGAGCCACCCCAAGGGTCGACTTCACCCCTCCACTTT. It is translated as CASSYEPPQGSTSPLHF.

V usage is TRBV14 and J usage is TRBJ2-5; 10 bases map to TRBD1. This CDR3 spans 16 amino acids. Germline lookup yields CDR1 SGHDN and CDR2 FVKESK. V lost 3 bases and J lost 5; bases outside the gene matches: 9. This chain's CDR3 is CASSHRLDRGVETQYF. In DNA form, the CDR3 reads TGTGCCAGCAGCCACCGGTTGGACAGGGGGGTCGAGACCCAGTACTTC.

The chain uses TRBV5-1 and TRBJ2-3; weak D call: TRBD2 (7 bases). Germline V CDR1 and CDR2: SGHRS, YFSETQ. The V gene lost 2 bases and the J gene lost 4 bases, with 17 bases spanning the gap. The CDR3 runs 16 residues. The CDR3 DNA sequence: TGCGCCAGCAGCTTCGGGGCGGGGGCCTTCCCAGATACGCAGTATTTT. Its protein product is CASSFGAGAFPDTQYF.

This clonotype was picked up a small number of times. The chain combines TRBV2 with TRBJ1-1; tentatively, D is TRBD1 (6 bases). The CDR3 extends over 15 amino acids. The germline V gene has CDR1 SNHLY and CDR2 FYNNEI. V shed 7 bases and J shed 0 bases, with 15 bases lying between them. DNA of the CDR3: TGTGCCAGCAAACAGGGTCGGGGTTTGAACACTGAAGCTTTCTTT. Translating it yields CASKQGRGLNTEAFF.

This clonotype has only a few counts. V and J are TRBV5-6 and TRBJ2-1; D unresolved. The CDR3 loop spans 13 amino acids. Trimming took off 3 bases at V and 7 bases at J, with 11 bases between the two ends. Germline CDR1 SGHDT, CDR2 YYEEEE. The CDR3 bases are TGTGCCAGCAGCTCCTCCTTAGCAAATGAGCAGTTCTTC. Its translation: CASSSSLANEQFF.